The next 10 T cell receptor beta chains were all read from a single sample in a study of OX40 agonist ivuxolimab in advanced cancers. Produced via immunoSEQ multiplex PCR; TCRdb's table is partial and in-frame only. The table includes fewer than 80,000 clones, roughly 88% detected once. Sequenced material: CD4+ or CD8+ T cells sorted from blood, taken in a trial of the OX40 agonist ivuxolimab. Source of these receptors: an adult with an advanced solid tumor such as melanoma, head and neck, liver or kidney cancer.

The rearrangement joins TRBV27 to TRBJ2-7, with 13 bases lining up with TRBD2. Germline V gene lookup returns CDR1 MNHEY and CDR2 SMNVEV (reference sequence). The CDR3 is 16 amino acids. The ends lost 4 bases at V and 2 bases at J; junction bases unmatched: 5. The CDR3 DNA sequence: TGTGCCAGCAGTTATCTGACTAGCGGGAGGCCCTACGAGCAGTACTTC. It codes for CASSYLTSGRPYEQYF.

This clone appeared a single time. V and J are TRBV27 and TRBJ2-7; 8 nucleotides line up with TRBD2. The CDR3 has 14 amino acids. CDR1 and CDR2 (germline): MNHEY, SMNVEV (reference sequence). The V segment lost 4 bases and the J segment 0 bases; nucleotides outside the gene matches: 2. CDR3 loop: CASSYSGNSYEQYF. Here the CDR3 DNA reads TGTGCCAGCAGTTATAGCGGGAACTCCTACGAGCAGTACTTC.

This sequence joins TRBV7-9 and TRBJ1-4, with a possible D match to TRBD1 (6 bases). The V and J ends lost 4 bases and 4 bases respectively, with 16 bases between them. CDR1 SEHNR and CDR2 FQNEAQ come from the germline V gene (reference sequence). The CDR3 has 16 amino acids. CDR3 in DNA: TGTGCCAGCAGCTCATTCAGGGACACCTATAATGAAAAACTGTTTTTT. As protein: CASSSFRDTYNEKLFF.

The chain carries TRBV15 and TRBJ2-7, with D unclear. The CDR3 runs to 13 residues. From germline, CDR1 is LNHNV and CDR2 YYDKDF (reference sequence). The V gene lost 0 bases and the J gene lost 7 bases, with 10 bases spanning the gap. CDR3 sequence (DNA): TGTGCCACCAGCAGAGATAGAGTACGGGAGCAGTACTTC. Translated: CATSRDRVREQYF.

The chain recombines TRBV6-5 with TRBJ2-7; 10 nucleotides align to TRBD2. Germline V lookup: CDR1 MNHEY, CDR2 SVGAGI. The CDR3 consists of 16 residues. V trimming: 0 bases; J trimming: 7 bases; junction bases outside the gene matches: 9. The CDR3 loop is CASSYSSGLAPYEQYF. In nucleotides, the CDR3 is TGTGCCAGCAGTTACTCTTCGGGACTAGCGCCTTATGAGCAGTACTTC.

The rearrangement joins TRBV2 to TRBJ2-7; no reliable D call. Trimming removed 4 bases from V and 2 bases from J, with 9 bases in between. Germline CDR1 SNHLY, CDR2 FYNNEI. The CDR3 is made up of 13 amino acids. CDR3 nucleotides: TGTGCCAGCAGTGTAATGGTGACCTACGAGCAGTACTTC. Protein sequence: CASSVMVTYEQYF.

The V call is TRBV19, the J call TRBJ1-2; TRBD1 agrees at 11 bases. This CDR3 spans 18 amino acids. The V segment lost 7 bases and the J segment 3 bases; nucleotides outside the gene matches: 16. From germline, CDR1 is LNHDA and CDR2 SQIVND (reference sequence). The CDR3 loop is CASTQNFIPGQGDYGYTF. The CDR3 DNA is TGTGCCAGTACCCAAAACTTCATCCCGGGACAGGGGGACTATGGCTACACCTTC. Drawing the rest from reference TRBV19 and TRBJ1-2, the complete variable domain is DGGITQSPKYLFRKEGQNVTLSCEQNLNHDAMYWYRQDPGQGLRLIYYSQIVNDFQKGDIAEGYSVSREKKESFPLTVTSAQKNPTAFYLCASTQNFIPGQGDYGYTFGSGTRLTVV.

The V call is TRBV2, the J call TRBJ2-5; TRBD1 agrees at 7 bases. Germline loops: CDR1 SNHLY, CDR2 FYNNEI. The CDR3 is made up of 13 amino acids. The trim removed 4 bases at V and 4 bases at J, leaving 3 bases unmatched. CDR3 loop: CASSGAGGETQYF. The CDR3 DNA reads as TGTGCCAGCAGTGGGGCAGGGGGAGAGACCCAGTACTTC.

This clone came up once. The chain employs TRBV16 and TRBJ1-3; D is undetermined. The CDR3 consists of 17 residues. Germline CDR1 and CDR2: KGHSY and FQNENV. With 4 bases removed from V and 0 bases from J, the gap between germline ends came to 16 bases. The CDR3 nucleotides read TGTGCCAGCAGCCCGAACTGGTACGGTACCTCTGGAAACACCATATATTTT. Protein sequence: CASSPNWYGTSGNTIYF.

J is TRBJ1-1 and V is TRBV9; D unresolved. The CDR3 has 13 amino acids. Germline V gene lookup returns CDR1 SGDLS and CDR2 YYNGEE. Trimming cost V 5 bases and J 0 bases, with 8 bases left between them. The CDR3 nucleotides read TGTGCCAGCAGTGCCGTTTTGAACACTGAAGCTTTCTTT. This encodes CASSAVLNTEAFF.